The T cell receptor (beta chain) under discussion was sequenced for a study of CD8 T cells in Susac syndrome. With respect to this clonotype: Its cognate antigen is unknown.

V was cut by 5 bases and J by 3 bases, with 16 bases left in between. Germline CDR1 is MNHEY and CDR2 is SMNVEV (reference sequence). The CDR3 sequence is 15 residues long. The CD8+ and CD4+ T cells were negatively isolated, with the TEMRA cells enriched by FACS. Study findings and constraints: The study acknowledged a relatively small number of individuals in its TCR sequencing and HLA analysis.

Random hexamers were used to reverse transcribe about 0.5 to 1 ug of RNA. An immunoSEQ multiplex PCR generated amplified TCR beta CDR3 products spanning 54 Vbeta and 13 Jbeta. TCRdb re-derived calls from the immunoSEQ multiplex PCR reads in MiXCR, one entry per CDR3 protein. The sample consists of around 130,000 distinct CDR3 sequences, 75% to 90% of them appearing once. The rearrangement uses TRBV27 and TRBJ1-1, with a possible D match to TRBD1 (5 bases). The sequenced sample consisted of CD8+ T cells from PBMCs. This clonotype was obtained from a human donor with multiple sclerosis. In DNA, the CDR3 is TGTGCCAGCAGTACTGGACCCGGAGGGGACACTGAAGCTTTCTTT. Its protein is CASSTGPGGDTEAFF.